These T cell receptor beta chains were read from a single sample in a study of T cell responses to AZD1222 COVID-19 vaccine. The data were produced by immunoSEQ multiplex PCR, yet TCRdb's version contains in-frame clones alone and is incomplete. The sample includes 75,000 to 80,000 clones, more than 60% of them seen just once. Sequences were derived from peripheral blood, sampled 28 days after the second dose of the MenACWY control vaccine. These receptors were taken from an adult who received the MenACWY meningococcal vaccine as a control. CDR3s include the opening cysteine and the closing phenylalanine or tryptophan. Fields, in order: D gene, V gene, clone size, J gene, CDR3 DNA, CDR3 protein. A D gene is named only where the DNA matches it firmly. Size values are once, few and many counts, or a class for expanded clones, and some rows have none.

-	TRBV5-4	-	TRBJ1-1	TGTGCCAGCAGCCACCGAGGGAACACTGAAGCTTTCTTT	CASSHRGNTEAFF
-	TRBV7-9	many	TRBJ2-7	TGTGCCAGCTCACCTTTGACAGGAAGCTCCTACGAGCAGTACTTC	CASSPLTGSSYEQYF
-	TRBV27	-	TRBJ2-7	TGTGCCAGCAGTTTTAGCGGTCCCGGGGACGAGCAGTACTTC	CASSFSGPGDEQYF
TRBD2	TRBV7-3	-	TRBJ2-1	TGTGCCAGCAGCTTATCGGGGGGGCTCAATGAGCAGTTCTTC	CASSLSGGLNEQFF
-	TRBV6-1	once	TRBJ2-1	TGTGCCAGCAGTGAAAGAAATGAGCAGTTCTTC	CASSERNEQFF
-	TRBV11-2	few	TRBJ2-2	TGTGCCAGCAGCTTAGGGATATTAGCCGCGAACACCGGGGAGCTGTTTTTT	CASSLGILAANTGELFF
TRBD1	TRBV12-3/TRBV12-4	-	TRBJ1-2	TGTGCCAGCACCGGGACAGGGGTAGGCTACACCTTC	CASTGTGVGYTF
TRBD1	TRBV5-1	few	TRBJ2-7	TGCGCCAGCAGCCCACAGGGGGCCCCATTCCCCTACGAGCAGTACTTC	CASSPQGAPFPYEQYF
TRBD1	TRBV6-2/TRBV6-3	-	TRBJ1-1	TGTGCCAGCAGTTATTTACAGGGGACGTCTGGCACTGAAGCTTTCTTT	CASSYLQGTSGTEAFF
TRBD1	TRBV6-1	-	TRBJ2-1	TGTGCCAGCAGTGAAGACATAAGGACAGGGTTAAAGTTCTTC	CASSEDIRTGLKFF
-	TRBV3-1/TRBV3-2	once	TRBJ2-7	TGTGCCAGCAGCCCCTCGCCACGGGACGAGCAGTACTTC	CASSPSPRDEQYF
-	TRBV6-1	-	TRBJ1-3	TGTGCCAGCAGCGAATCAGGGACGACTCCTGGAAACACCATATATTTT	CASSESGTTPGNTIYF
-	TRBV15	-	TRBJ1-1	TGTGCCACCAGCAGAGCTGGGGGCACTGAAGCTTTCTTT	CATSRAGGTEAFF
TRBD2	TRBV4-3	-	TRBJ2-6	TGCGCCAGCAGCCAAGGGCTAGCGGGGTCTGGGGCCAACGTCCTGACTTTC	CASSQGLAGSGANVLTF
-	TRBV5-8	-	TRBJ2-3	TGTGCCAGCAGCTTGGGGACCATTATGAGGGATACGCAGTATTTT	CASSLGTIMRDTQYF
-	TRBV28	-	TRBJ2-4	TGTGCCAGCAGTGGGGGGGCCAGCATAAACATTCAGTACTTC	CASSGGASINIQYF
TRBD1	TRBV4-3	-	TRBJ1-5	TGCGCCAGCAGCCAAGATTTCAGGGCAGGGGGCGTGGGTCAGCCCCAGCATTTT	CASSQDFRAGGVGQPQHF
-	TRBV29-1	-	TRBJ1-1	TGCAGCGTTGCCGCAGCGGCGAACACTGAAGCTTTCTTT	CSVAAAANTEAFF
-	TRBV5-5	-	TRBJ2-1	TGTGCCAGCAGCTTTAGTGGGGCCTTCTCCTACAATGAGCAGTTCTTC	CASSFSGAFSYNEQFF
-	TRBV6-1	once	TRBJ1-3	TGTGCCAGCAGTGACGGGTCGGGACTTGGAAACACCATATATTTT	CASSDGSGLGNTIYF
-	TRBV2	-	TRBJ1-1	TGTGCCAGCACAGGCCCCTCCGAGCAGACAGCTTTCTTT	CASTGPSEQTAFF
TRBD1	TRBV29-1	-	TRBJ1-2	TGCAGCGCCTCCACCGCGACAGGGGGTGGCTACACCTTC	CSASTATGGGYTF
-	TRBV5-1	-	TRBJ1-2	TGCGCCAGCTCCTCTGGGGGGAACTATGGCTACACCTTC	CASSSGGNYGYTF
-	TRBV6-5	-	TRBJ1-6	TGTGCCAGCAGTTACGCAGTTCCGTTGGATTCACCCCTCCACTTT	CASSYAVPLDSPLHF
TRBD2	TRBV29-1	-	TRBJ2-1	TGCAGCGTTGGTCTTGCTAGCGGGAGATACTTTGAGCAGTTCTTC	CSVGLASGRYFEQFF
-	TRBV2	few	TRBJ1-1	TGTGCCAGCAGTGAAGTCCTCGGGGCTGAAGCTTTCTTT	CASSEVLGAEAFF
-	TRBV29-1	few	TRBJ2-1	TGCAGCGTTTATGTGCAGAGCAATGAGCAGTTCTTC	CSVYVQSNEQFF
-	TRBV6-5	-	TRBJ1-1	TGTGCCAGCAGTTACCGTGCCATCGGGGTCGGGACTGAAGCTTTCTTT	CASSYRAIGVGTEAFF
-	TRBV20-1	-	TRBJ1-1	TGCAGTGCTGATAGAAACACTGAAGCTTTCTTT	CSADRNTEAFF